The clone carrying this T cell receptor (beta chain) was seen at least ten times. The target antigen is unknown. The read falls 3 residues short of the CDR3 end, and the missing part is taken from the germline J gene. Germline CDR1 is GTSNPN and CDR2 is SVGIG (reference sequence). The CDR3 has 14 amino acids. Trimming at V came to 3 bases and at J to 6 bases, leaving 5 bases not matched to a gene. The data were obtained in a study of T cell clonality in common variable immunodeficiency. Notes on the study in general: Shared TCRbeta clones were fewer between CVID subjects than controls. Fewer deletions and N-nucleotide insertions were reportedly seen in common variable immunodeficiency TCR beta sequences.

Sequencing input was equivalent genomic DNA from CVID and controls. The repertoire was sequenced with immunoSEQ multiplex PCR; TCRdb's copy has only in-frame clones and lacks some. This repertoire lists tens of thousands of clones without singletons; 4.5% sits in the top ten. V is TRBV30 and J is TRBJ1-4, with 9 bases fitting TRBD1. The sequence was collected from a person aged 18 to 70 in good health. Material: peripheral blood mononuclear cells. The covered CDR3 bases are TGTGCCTGGAGCACCGGGACAGGGCATGAAAAA. It translates to CAWSTGTGHEK. The full CDR3 sequence reads CAWSTGTGHEKLFF.